This T cell receptor (beta chain) appears in the sequencing data of a study of shared clonotypes between healthy human individuals. In the study overall: Every donor yielded three CD4 naive, three CD4 memory, two CD8 naive and one CD8 memory plate.

TCRdb's table, derived via immunoSEQ multiplex PCR, lists solely in-frame clones and lacks some. The data hold about 2.4 million clones, with more than 80% observed a single time. With regard to this clone: Its antigen remains unidentified.

The CDR3 covers 16 residues. Whole-study findings and limits: Compared with clonotypes that all four donors shared, non-shared clonotypes had lower generation probabilities.

Sequenced: naive CD4+ T cells sorted from blood. The subset denotes: CD45RA+ positively selected. The chain combines TRBV21-1 with TRBJ2-3; TRBD1, the table's D call, lacks a check against the DNA. TRBV21-1 is an annotated pseudogene. The sequence was obtained from a man aged 18 to 30 in good health. CDR3 bases: TGTGCCAGCAGCAAACCAGGGGGCACCGGCACAGATACGCAGTATTTT. It is translated as CASSKPGGTGTDTQYF.